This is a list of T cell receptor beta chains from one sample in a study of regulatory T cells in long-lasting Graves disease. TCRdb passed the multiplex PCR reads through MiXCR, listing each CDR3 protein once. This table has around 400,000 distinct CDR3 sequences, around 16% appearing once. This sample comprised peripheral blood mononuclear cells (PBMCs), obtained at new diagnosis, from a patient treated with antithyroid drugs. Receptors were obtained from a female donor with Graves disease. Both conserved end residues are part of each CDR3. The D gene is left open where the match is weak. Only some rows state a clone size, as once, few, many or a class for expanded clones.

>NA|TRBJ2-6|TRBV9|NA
CASRGVREDSGANVLTF
TGTGCCAGCAGGGGAGTCAGGGAGGATTCTGGGGCCAACGTCCTGACTTTC
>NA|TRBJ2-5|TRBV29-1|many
CSFREAYQETQYF
TGCAGTTTTCGAGAGGCGTACCAAGAGACCCAGTACTTC
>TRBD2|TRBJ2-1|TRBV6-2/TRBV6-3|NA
CASSPGGSLVEQFF
TGTGCCAGCAGTCCGGGGGGGTCGTTAGTTGAGCAGTTCTTC
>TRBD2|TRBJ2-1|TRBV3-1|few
CASSPPGGLYEQFF
TGTGCCAGCAGCCCCCCGGGGGGGCTATATGAGCAGTTCTTC
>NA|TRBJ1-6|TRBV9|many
CASSVLEGSDSPLHF
TGTGCCAGCAGCGTTTTGGAGGGATCGGATTCACCCCTCCACTTT
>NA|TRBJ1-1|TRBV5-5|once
CASTFHTEAFF
TGTGCCAGCACCTTCCACACTGAAGCTTTCTTT
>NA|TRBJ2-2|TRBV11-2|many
CASSFWAANTGELFF
TGTGCCAGCAGCTTCTGGGCAGCGAACACCGGGGAGCTGTTTTTT
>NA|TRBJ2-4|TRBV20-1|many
CSASQPGGELRAKNIQYF
TGCAGTGCTAGTCAGCCCGGGGGCGAACTTCGAGCCAAAAACATTCAGTACTTC
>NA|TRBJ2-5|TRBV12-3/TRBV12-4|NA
CASSLRVRETQYF
TGTGCCAGCAGCCTCCGAGTTCGAGAGACCCAGTACTTC
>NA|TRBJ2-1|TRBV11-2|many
CASSSADNEQFF
TGTGCCAGCAGCTCAGCAGACAATGAGCAGTTCTTC
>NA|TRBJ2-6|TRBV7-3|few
CASSLTPAGSSGANVLTF
TGTGCCAGCAGCTTAACGCCCGCAGGTTCCTCTGGGGCCAACGTCCTGACTTTC
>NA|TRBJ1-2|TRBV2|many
CASTSQSSNYGYTF
TGTGCCAGCACTAGCCAATCCTCGAACTATGGCTACACCTTC
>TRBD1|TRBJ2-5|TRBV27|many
CASSLAGGVETQYF
TGTGCCAGCAGTTTAGCAGGGGGTGTCGAGACCCAGTACTTC
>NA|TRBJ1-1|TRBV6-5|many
CASSYTPGGNEAFF
TGTGCCAGCAGTTACACACCCGGGGGGAATGAAGCTTTCTTT
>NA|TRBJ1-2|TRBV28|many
CASSLGVTMGYTF
TGTGCCAGCAGTTTGGGGGTGACTATGGGCTACACCTTC
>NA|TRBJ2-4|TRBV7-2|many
CASSSSIQSRTRGKNIQYF
TGTGCCAGCAGCTCATCTATCCAGTCACGGACAAGAGGAAAAAACATTCAGTACTTC
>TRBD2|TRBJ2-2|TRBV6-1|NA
CASQLAGEYTGELFF
TGTGCCAGCCAGCTAGCGGGGGAGTACACCGGGGAGCTGTTTTTT
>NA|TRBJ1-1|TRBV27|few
CASSTGQNTEAFF
TGTGCCAGCAGTACCGGACAGAACACTGAAGCTTTCTTT
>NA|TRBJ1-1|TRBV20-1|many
CSARERFSPTAFF
TGCAGTGCTAGAGAACGGTTCAGTCCCACGGCTTTCTTT
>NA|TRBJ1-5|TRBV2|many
CASRQGTQPNQPQHF
TGTGCCAGCAGGCAAGGGACCCAACCCAATCAGCCCCAGCATTTT
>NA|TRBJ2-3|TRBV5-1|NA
CASSQDRRTDTQYF
TGCGCCAGCAGCCAAGACAGGCGCACAGATACGCAGTATTTT
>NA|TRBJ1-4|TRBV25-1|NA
CASSETGLREKLFF
TGTGCCAGCAGTGAAACAGGGTTAAGAGAAAAACTGTTTTTT
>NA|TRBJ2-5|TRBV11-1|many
CASSQRPGETQYF
TGTGCCAGCAGTCAACGCCCGGGGGAGACCCAGTACTTC
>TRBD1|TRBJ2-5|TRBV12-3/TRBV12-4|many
CASSYEQGQGGETQYF
TGTGCCAGCAGCTACGAGCAAGGACAGGGTGGAGAGACCCAGTACTTC
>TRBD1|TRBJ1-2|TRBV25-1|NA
CASSAPDRGRRGYTF
TGTGCCAGCAGTGCTCCGGACAGGGGGCGGCGTGGCTACACCTTC
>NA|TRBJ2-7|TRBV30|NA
CAWSAGTYEQYF
TGTGCCTGGAGTGCTGGGACCTACGAGCAGTACTTC
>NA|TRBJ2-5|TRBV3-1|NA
CASGQDRNSGGGETQYF
TGTGCCAGCGGCCAAGATCGTAATAGCGGAGGGGGGGAGACCCAGTACTTC
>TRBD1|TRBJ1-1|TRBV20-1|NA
CSAQTGGLVTEAFF
TGCAGTGCACAGACAGGGGGCCTGGTCACTGAAGCTTTCTTT
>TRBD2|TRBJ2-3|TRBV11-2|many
CASSSIAGVMADTQYF
TGTGCCAGCAGCTCTATAGCGGGAGTAATGGCAGATACGCAGTATTTT
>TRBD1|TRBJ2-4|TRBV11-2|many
CASSQGTGLYPPPKNIQYF
TGTGCCAGCAGTCAAGGGACAGGGCTCTACCCCCCCCCGAAAAACATTCAGTACTTC
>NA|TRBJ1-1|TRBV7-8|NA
CAISDLNTEAFF
TGTGCCATCTCGGACTTGAACACTGAAGCTTTCTTT
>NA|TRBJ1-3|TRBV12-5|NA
CASGFMGPADGNTIYF
TGTGCTAGTGGTTTTATGGGTCCGGCAGATGGAAACACCATATATTTT
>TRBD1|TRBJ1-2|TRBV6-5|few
CASSYSPRETGGVNYGYTF
TGTGCCAGCAGTTACTCCCCACGAGAGACAGGGGGAGTGAACTATGGCTACACCTTC
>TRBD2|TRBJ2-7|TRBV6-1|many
CASRGRTSGTGEQYF
TGTGCCAGCAGGGGGAGGACTAGCGGGACCGGAGAGCAGTACTTC
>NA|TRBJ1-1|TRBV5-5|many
CASSLGGQLNTEAFF
TGTGCCAGCAGCTTAGGGGGGCAGTTGAACACTGAAGCTTTCTTT
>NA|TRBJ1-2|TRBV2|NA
CASGTGHVSGYTF
TGTGCCAGCGGAACGGGGCATGTCAGCGGCTACACCTTC
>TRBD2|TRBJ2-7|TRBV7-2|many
CASSGTLSGSSYEQYF
TGTGCCAGCAGCGGAACCCTTAGCGGGAGCTCCTACGAGCAGTACTTC
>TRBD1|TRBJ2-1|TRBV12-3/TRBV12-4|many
CASSLWTGGNEQFF
TGTGCCAGCAGTTTGTGGACAGGGGGCAATGAGCAGTTCTTC
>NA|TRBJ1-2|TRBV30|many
CAWSRAASGYTF
TGTGCCTGGAGTAGGGCAGCGAGTGGCTACACCTTC
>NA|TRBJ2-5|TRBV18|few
CASSPPMRQETQYF
TGTGCCAGCTCACCACCAATGCGTCAAGAGACCCAGTACTTC
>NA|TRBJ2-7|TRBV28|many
CASMDTLTYEQYF
TGTGCCAGTATGGACACCTTAACCTACGAGCAGTACTTC
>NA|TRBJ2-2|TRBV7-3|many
CASSHTLGGYTGELFF
TGTGCCAGCAGCCATACTTTAGGCGGCTACACCGGGGAGCTGTTTTTT
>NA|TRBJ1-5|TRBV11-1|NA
CARRPRDSNQPQHF
TGTGCCAGAAGACCCCGGGACAGCAATCAGCCCCAGCATTTT
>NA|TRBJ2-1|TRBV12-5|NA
CASGRAKGATYNEQFF
TGTGCTAGTGGTCGGGCGAAGGGCGCCACCTACAATGAGCAGTTCTTC
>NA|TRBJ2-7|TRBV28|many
CASSSRDRIQRVVSYEQYF
TGTGCCAGCAGTTCCCGAGACAGGATCCAGCGGGTCGTCTCCTACGAGCAGTACTTC
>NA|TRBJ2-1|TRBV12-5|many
CASAHRGSYNEQFF
TGTGCTAGTGCCCACCGGGGCAGCTACAATGAGCAGTTCTTC
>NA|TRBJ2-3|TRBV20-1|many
CSARSGGTDTQYF
TGCAGTGCTAGAAGTGGGGGCACAGATACGCAGTATTTT
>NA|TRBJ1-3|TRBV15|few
CATSRDLADTIYF
TGTGCCACCAGCAGAGATTTGGCCGACACCATATATTTT
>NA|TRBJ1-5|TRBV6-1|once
CASRRQIYSNQPQHF
TGTGCCAGCAGGAGACAAATTTATAGCAATCAGCCCCAGCATTTT
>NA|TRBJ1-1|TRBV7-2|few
CASSFILPRAVRRRAEALF
TGTGCCAGCAGCTTTATCCTTCCCAGAGCCGTACGCAGAAGGGCTGAAGCTCTCTTT
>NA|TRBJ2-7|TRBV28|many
CASSLFPGTHPYEQYF
TGTGCCAGCAGTTTATTTCCGGGGACACATCCTTACGAGCAGTACTTC
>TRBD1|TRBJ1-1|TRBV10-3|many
CAISAGTGDEAFF
TGTGCCATCAGTGCTGGGACAGGGGATGAAGCTTTCTTT
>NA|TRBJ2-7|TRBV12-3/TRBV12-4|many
CASSLAHITGRPSYEQYF
TGTGCCAGCAGTTTAGCGCACATCACAGGGCGACCCTCCTACGAGCAGTACTTC
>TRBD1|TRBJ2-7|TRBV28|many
CASRQGDRVYEQYF
TGTGCCAGCAGGCAAGGGGACAGGGTCTACGAGCAGTACTTC
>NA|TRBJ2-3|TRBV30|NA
CAWSLTRTDTQYF
TGTGCCTGGAGTCTTACCCGTACAGATACGCAGTATTTT
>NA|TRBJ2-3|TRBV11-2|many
CASSRGTDLSTDTQYF
TGTGCCAGCAGCCGGGGGACAGACCTTAGCACAGATACGCAGTATTTT
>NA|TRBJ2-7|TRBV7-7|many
CASSLDRLGEQYF
TGTGCTAGCAGCTTAGACAGGCTGGGCGAGCAGTACTTC